This T cell receptor (beta chain) derives from a study of blood T cell repertoires in COVID-19. Background on the study: The United States, Italy and Spain provided the acute and convalescent COVID-19 samples. The cDNA or gDNA used as material had been derived from T cells, B-cell-depleted T cells, or PBMCs.

Methods used by the authors: Reference gene primer amplification yielded estimated nucleated cell counts. Profiled with immunoSEQ multiplex PCR; TCRdb holds only in-frame clones, not every one. That table supplies the V and J calls and clone size; D and trimming were determined from the DNA. The table includes some 200,000 clones, about 79% detected once. Germline CDR1 reads LNHNV; CDR2 reads YYDKDF (reference sequence). CDR3 length equals 15 residues. V shed 4 bases and J shed 2 bases, with 15 bases lying between them. V is TRBV15 and J is TRBJ2-7, with TRBD1 as a possible D gene (6 bases). Sequencing was performed on peripheral blood. This receptor was identified in a human donor in a cohort sampled during active COVID-19. The DNA of the CDR3 is TGTGCCACCAGCACCAACCCCGGGACAACCTACGAGCAGTACTTC. This gives the protein CATSTNPGTTYEQYF.